The next 7 T cell receptor beta chains were all read from a single sample in a study of blood T cells in healthy people across ages. The use of a sample-barcoded 5' primer and a J-beta primer mix characterized a second PCR of 7 to 11 cycles. TCRdb fed the 5' RACE reads into MiXCR, producing one record per CDR3 protein. Of some 690,000 distinct CDR3 sequences in the sample, 20% to 25% are singletons; the top ten hold less than 25%. Sequenced input: blood. The receptors here all came from a man in his 70s in good health.

This clonotype has a handful of counts. The chain carries TRBV5-1 and TRBJ2-3; 7 bases agree with TRBD1. V lost 5 bases to trimming and J lost 4 bases; unmatched junction nucleotides: 10. Germline loops: CDR1 SGHRS, CDR2 YFSETQ. The CDR3 covers 15 residues. The DNA of the CDR3 is TGCGCCAGCAGGGGGAAGGGGGCGACTGCAGATACGCAGTATTTT. Amino acid sequence: CASRGKGATADTQYF.

This clonotype was detected only a few times. J is TRBJ1-3 and V is TRBV6-5; D possibly corresponds to TRBD1 (5 bases). This CDR3 has 13 amino acids. Trimming left V 5 bases short and J 10 bases short, with 15 bases between. Germline CDR1 is MNHEY and CDR2 is SVGAGI. The CDR3 protein is CASSADGGSTIYF. DNA of the CDR3: TGTGCCAGCAGTGCAGACGGGGGGTCTACCATATATTTT.

This clonotype was seen at least ten times. V gene TRBV29-1 combines with J gene TRBJ1-1, with a possible D match to TRBD1 (5 bases). The CDR3 spans 13 residues. The germline V and J ends were trimmed by 3 bases and 0 bases, with 8 bases remaining between them. Germline values: CDR1 SQVTM, CDR2 ANQGSEA. The CDR3 DNA reads TGCAGCGTTGATAAGGGGTTGAACACTGAAGCTTTCTTT. Translating gives CSVDKGLNTEAFF.

This rearrangement joins TRBV14 to TRBJ2-1; no firm D call. Gene TRBJ2-5 matches the end of the DNA better, so the J call may be wrong. Germline values: CDR1 SGHDN, CDR2 FVKESK. The CDR3 length is 12 residues. The CDR3: CASSQIGKTQYF. DNA of the CDR3: TGTGCCAGCAGCCAAATAGGAAAGACCCAGTACTTC.

This clonotype was counted many times. The chain recombines TRBV11-2 with TRBJ2-5; no firm D call. The CDR3 covers 11 residues. V dropped 5 bases and J dropped 6 bases, with 7 bases sitting between them. Germline V gives CDR1 SGHAT, CDR2 FQNNGV. The CDR3 DNA follows: TGTGCCAGCAGCCCTGGGCAGACCCAGTACTTC. Protein: CASSPGQTQYF. Combining the CDR3 with reference TRBV11-2 and TRBJ2-5 gives the whole variable domain EAGVAQSPRYKIIEKRQSVAFWCNPISGHATLYWYQQILGQGPKLLIQFQNNGVVDDSQLPKDRFSAERLKGVDSTLKIQPAKLEDSAVYLCASSPGQTQYFGPGTRLLVL.

Concerning this clonotype itself: At one boundary the junction diverges from the germline segment, which might be a read error. The V gene is TRBV5-1, the J gene TRBJ2-3, with 8 bases lining up with TRBD1. CDR1 is SGHRS and CDR2 is YFSETQ in the germline V gene. There are 18 residues in the CDR3. The CDR3 coding sequence is TGCGCCAGCAGCTTGGGCGGGGACAGGCGCGTCTACACAGGTACGCAGTATTTT. Translated, it gives CASSLGGDRRVYTGTQYF.

The chain is built from TRBV3-1 and TRBJ2-1; D gene unclear. The CDR3 has 15 amino acids. Germline CDR1 reads LGHDT; CDR2 reads YNNKEL (reference sequence). Between the trimmed V and J ends, which lost 1 base and 4 bases, there was a span of 11 bases. CDR3 residues: CASSQATTLYNEQFF. The CDR3 DNA reads TGTGCCAGCAGCCAAGCGACCACCCTTTACAATGAGCAGTTCTTC.